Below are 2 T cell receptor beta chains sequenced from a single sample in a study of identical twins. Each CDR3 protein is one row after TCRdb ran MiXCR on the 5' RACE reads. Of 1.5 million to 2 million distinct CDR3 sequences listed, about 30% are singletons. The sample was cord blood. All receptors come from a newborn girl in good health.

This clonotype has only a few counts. The CDR3 sequence is CSVVASSYNEQYF. The CDR3 coding sequence is TGCAGCGTTGTGGCCAGCTCCTACAATGAGCAGTACTTC. The rearrangement joins TRBV29-1 to TRBJ2-1; D not certain. The assigned J gene may be wrong: the sequence end matches TRBJ2-7 better. The germline V gene encodes CDR1 SQVTM and CDR2 ANQGSEA. The CDR3 sequence is 13 residues long.

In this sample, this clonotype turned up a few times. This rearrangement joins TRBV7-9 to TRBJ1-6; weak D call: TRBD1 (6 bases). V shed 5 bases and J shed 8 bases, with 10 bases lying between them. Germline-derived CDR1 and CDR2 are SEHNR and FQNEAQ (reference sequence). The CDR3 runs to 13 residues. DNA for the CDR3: TGTGCCAGCAGCGGACAGTCCGATTCACCCCTCCACTTT. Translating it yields CASSGQSDSPLHF.